The 12 T cell receptor beta chains given below trace back to one sample, sequenced in a study of T-cell memory formation after mild COVID-19. TCRdb ran MiXCR on the 5' RACE reads and lists one entry per CDR3 protein. Of some 600,000 distinct CDR3 sequences listed, approximately 15% are singletons. Sequenced: PBMCs or a T cell subset sorted from them (not recorded which). Source of these receptors: an adult woman who had mild COVID-19 (a few samples of this study predate the infection). Cell type and time point are not known.

The chain carries TRBV4-3 and TRBJ2-5; the D call may be TRBD1 or TRBD2 (5 bases each). The V gene's germline CDR1 is LGHNA and CDR2 YSLEER. The CDR3 covers 13 residues. With 0 bases removed from V and 6 bases from J, the gap between germline ends came to 8 bases. The CDR3 here is CASSQDEGKTQYF. The CDR3 DNA reads TGCGCCAGCAGCCAAGATGAGGGGAAGACCCAGTACTTC.

This clonotype was counted between two and nine times. V is TRBV12-3 or TRBV12-4 and J is TRBJ2-5; possible D gene TRBD2, 5 bases. CDR3 length: 16 residues. Trimming took 6 bases from V and 5 from J, leaving 22 bases between them. As DNA, the CDR3 is TGTGCCAGCAGCCCCGCCGACGACCTAGCTGCGGAGACCCAGTACTTC. Amino acids: CASSPADDLAAETQYF.

The table lists this clonotype with a few counts. The rearrangement joins TRBV20-1 to TRBJ2-5; D remains ambiguous. The V and J ends lost 5 bases and 2 bases respectively, with 18 bases between them. The CDR3 contains 15 residues. In germline, CDR1 is DFQATT, CDR2 SNEGSKA (reference sequence). CDR3 protein: CSARYGLPVQETQYF. The CDR3 DNA reads TGCAGTGCTCGTTATGGCCTCCCGGTTCAAGAGACCCAGTACTTC.

This clonotype was found a few times. V is TRBV7-2 and J is TRBJ2-5; D perhaps matches TRBD1 (7 bases). Trimming removed 7 bases at V and 4 bases at J, with 13 bases between. The V gene's germline CDR1 is SGHTA and CDR2 FQGNSA. The CDR3 runs to 13 residues. Written as DNA, the CDR3 is TGTGCCAGCAACCAGGGGGGCGCAGAGACCCAGTACTTC. It translates to CASNQGGAETQYF.

The chain joins TRBV11-3 to TRBJ2-3, with TRBD2 matching over 11 bases. This CDR3 is 16 amino acids long. Trimming removed 5 bases from V and 6 bases from J; junction bases left unmatched: 10. Germline-derived CDR1 and CDR2 are SGHNT and YENEEA. CDR3 nucleotide sequence: TGTGCCAGCAGCCCCCGGACTAGCGGGTTTGGGGATACGCAGTATTTT. Residues: CASSPRTSGFGDTQYF.

The chain couples TRBV18 to TRBJ2-5; D is undetermined. Trimming stripped 0 bases from V and 5 bases from J, with 13 bases between. Germline assignment: CDR1 KGHSH and CDR2 LQKENI. The CDR3 consists of 15 residues. The CDR3 sequence: CASSPPVSSRETQYF. In DNA, the CDR3 is TGTGCCAGCTCACCACCAGTATCCTCACGGGAGACCCAGTACTTC.

This clonotype was seen only a few times. The chain carries TRBV3-1 and TRBJ1-1, with D tentatively TRBD1 (5 bases). The germline V and J ends were trimmed by 3 bases and 1 base, with 9 bases remaining between them. The CDR3 covers 14 residues. Per germline, CDR1 LGHDT and CDR2 YNNKEL (reference sequence). The CDR3 DNA reads TGTGCCAGCAGCCAGTCGACAGAGAACACTGAAGCTTTCTTT. Encoded protein: CASSQSTENTEAFF. Using reference TRBV3-1 and TRBJ1-1 for the parts outside the CDR3, the full variable domain is DTAVSQTPKYLVTQMGNDKSIKCEQNLGHDTMYWYKQDSKKFLKIMFSYNNKELIINETVPNRFSPKSPDKAHLNLHINSLELGDSAVYFCASSQSTENTEAFFGQGTRLTVV.

The chain uses TRBV9 and TRBJ1-6; D gene uncertain. Germline loops: CDR1 SGDLS, CDR2 YYNGEE. V was clipped by 0 bases and J by 6 bases, with 7 bases between them. This CDR3 has 14 amino acids. CDR3 region: CASSVERLNSPLHF. The DNA of the CDR3 is TGTGCCAGCAGCGTAGAACGCCTTAATTCACCCCTCCACTTT.

Here the CDR3 DNA reads TGTGCCAGCAGCCCGAGGGGGGAATCGGCCATCGATACGCAGTATTTT. It codes for CASSPRGESAIDTQYF. The gene calls are TRBV7-9 and TRBJ2-3; either TRBD1 or TRBD2 may supply D (6 bases each). Germline CDR1 is SEHNR and CDR2 is FQNEAQ (reference sequence). The CDR3 runs to 16 residues. V was trimmed by 5 bases and J by 6 bases, leaving 21 bases between them.

V is TRBV7-9 and J is TRBJ1-6; no firm D call. This CDR3 has 12 amino acids. Germline V lookup: CDR1 SEHNR, CDR2 FQNEAQ (reference sequence). V lost 7 bases, J lost 7 bases, and 8 bases lay in between. Written as DNA, the CDR3 is TGTGCCAGCATAACGGGAAATTCACCCCTCCACTTT. It codes for CASITGNSPLHF.

This clonotype came up once. The gene calls are TRBV5-4 and TRBJ2-3; 10 nucleotides align to TRBD2. Germline V CDR1 and CDR2: SGHNT, YYREEE (reference sequence). The CDR3 has 16 amino acids. V lost 4 bases to trimming and J lost 4 bases; unmatched junction nucleotides: 9. The chain's CDR3 is CASSIKAGGRPDTQYF. CDR3 coding DNA: TGTGCCAGCAGCATCAAAGCGGGGGGGCGCCCAGATACGCAGTATTTT. The variable domain in full, completed from reference TRBV5-4 and TRBJ2-3, reads ETGVTQSPTHLIKTRGQQVTLRCSSQSGHNTVSWYQQALGQGPQFIFQYYREEENGRGNFPPRFSGLQFPNYSSELNVNALELDDSALYLCASSIKAGGRPDTQYFGPGTRLTVL.

The table lists this clonotype with a few counts. V and J are TRBV12-3 or TRBV12-4 and TRBJ2-7; tentatively, D is TRBD2 (6 bases). The ends were cut back, 5 bases at V and 3 bases at J, with 11 bases in the middle. This CDR3 has 13 amino acids. DNA of the CDR3: TGTGCCAGCAGTCCCGGGGAGGACTACGAGCAGTACTTC. Translating gives CASSPGEDYEQYF.